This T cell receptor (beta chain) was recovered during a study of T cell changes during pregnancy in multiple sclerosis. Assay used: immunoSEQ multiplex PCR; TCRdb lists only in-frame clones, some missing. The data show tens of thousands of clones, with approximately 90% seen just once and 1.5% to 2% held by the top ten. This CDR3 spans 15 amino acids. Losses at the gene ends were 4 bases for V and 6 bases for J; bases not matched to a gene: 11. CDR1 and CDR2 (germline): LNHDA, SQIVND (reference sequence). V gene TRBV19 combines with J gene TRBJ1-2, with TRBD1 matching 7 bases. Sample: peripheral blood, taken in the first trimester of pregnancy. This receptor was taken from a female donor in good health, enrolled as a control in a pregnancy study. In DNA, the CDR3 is TGTGCCAGTAGTAGGGCGGGACAGCGGGTGGATGGCTACACCTTC. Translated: CASSRAGQRVDGYTF.